These T cell receptor beta chains were read from a single sample in a study of T cell responses to AZD1222 COVID-19 vaccine. TCRdb's copy holds only in-frame clones and misses some; the assay was immunoSEQ multiplex PCR. The data contain roughly 80,000 clones, around nine tenths of them seen just once; the ten biggest clones take up about 3.5%. The sequences come from peripheral blood, collected 28 days after the second AZD1222 dose. The source is an adult who received the AZD1222 COVID-19 vaccine. Both conserved end residues are part of each CDR3. The D gene is left open where the match is weak.

TRBJ1-6,TRBD1,TRBV15,CATSRDQGGFSPLHF
TRBJ2-5,TRBD2,TRBV6-5,CASSYWTSGRGTQYF
TRBJ1-2,-,TRBV7-9,CASSLSRVANYGYTF
TRBJ2-7,TRBD2,TRBV11-3,CASSLTSGSSEQYF
TRBJ1-1,-,TRBV12-3/TRBV12-4,CASSELLNTEAFF
TRBJ2-6,TRBD1,TRBV18,CASSLGQSSGANVLTF
TRBJ1-2,TRBD1,TRBV5-6,CASSFWDRPYGYTF
TRBJ1-5,-,TRBV5-7,CASSLRPGHSNQPQHF
TRBJ1-5,-,TRBV7-8,CASSPRISNQPQHF
TRBJ1-2,-,TRBV30,CAWGATNYGYTF
TRBJ2-7,-,TRBV5-4,CASSRSYEQYF
TRBJ2-1,TRBD1,TRBV11-3,CASSPRTGLYNEQFF
TRBJ2-2,-,TRBV2,CASGGQMNTGELFF
TRBJ2-7,-,TRBV7-8,CASSHPTRGGRSSYEQYF
TRBJ2-7,-,TRBV19,CASSMSGVYEQYF